This passage covers 7 T cell receptor beta chains from one sample sequenced in a study of T-cell reconstitution after alpha-beta-depleted transplantation in children. Unique molecular identifiers were incorporated during preparation of the TCRbeta library. Each CDR3 protein gets one entry after TCRdb re-called the PCR reads with MiXCR. The data contain some 530,000 distinct CDR3 sequences, around 12% of them singletons. Sequenced material: PBMCs from the stem cell graft donor, taken from the stem cell graft. The receptors were sampled from a human donor who donated a stem cell graft to a child with combined immunodeficiency.

J is TRBJ2-3 and V is TRBV4-3; 7 positions match TRBD1. V dropped 4 bases and J dropped 2; count of bases not matched to a gene: 3. The CDR3 spans 14 residues. CDR1 and CDR2 from the germline V gene are LGHNA and YSLEER. The CDR3 protein is CASSPGQITDTQYF. The CDR3 DNA reads TGCGCCAGCAGCCCGGGACAGATCACAGATACGCAGTATTTT.

In its sample, this clonotype was seen once. Compared with germline, one end of the junction differs, possibly owing to a read error. The V gene is TRBV20-1, the J gene TRBJ2-5; D is possibly TRBD1 (5 bases). The CDR3 consists of 16 residues. Germline V gene sequence: CDR1 DFQATT, CDR2 SNEGSKA (reference sequence). In DNA, the CDR3 is TGCTGTGCTAGAGATCGGAAGCACAGGCCCGCGGAGACCCAGTACTTC. This encodes CCARDRKHRPAETQYF.

The V call is TRBV4-2, the J call TRBJ2-1; 12 bases agree with TRBD2. The ends lost 0 bases at V and 4 bases at J; junction bases unmatched: 7. The CDR3 spans 18 residues. The germline V gene encodes CDR1 LGHNA and CDR2 YNFKEQ. CDR3 protein: CASSQDPTSGGRYNEQFF. The CDR3 DNA reads TGTGCCAGCAGCCAAGACCCGACTAGCGGGGGAAGGTACAATGAGCAGTTCTTC.

This clonotype was counted ten times or more. V usage is TRBV6-2 or TRBV6-3 and J usage is TRBJ2-4; weak D call: TRBD2 (6 bases). Trimming cost V 2 bases and J 3 bases, with 14 bases left between them. This CDR3 is 16 amino acids long. From germline, CDR1 is MNHEY and CDR2 SVGEGT. The DNA for the CDR3 is TGTGCCAGCAGTTACGGACCGACCGGGGGCAAAAACATTCAGTACTTC. This gives the protein CASSYGPTGGKNIQYF.

The table lists this clonotype with a few counts. This rearrangement joins TRBV4-1 to TRBJ2-7; 8 bases are shared with TRBD1. The CDR3 extends over 17 amino acids. The V gene end was trimmed by 0 bases and the J gene end by 2 bases; junction bases not matched to a gene: 9. Germline V gene data show CDR1 as MGHRA and CDR2 as YSYEKL. CDR3 sequence: CASSQELVGTGAYEQYF. CDR3 nucleotide sequence: TGCGCCAGCAGCCAAGAATTGGTTGGGACAGGCGCCTACGAGCAGTACTTC.

This clonotype has ten or more counts. V is TRBV28 and J is TRBJ2-7; 11 bases are shared with TRBD1. In germline, CDR1 is MDHEN, CDR2 SYDVKM. The V gene end was trimmed by 11 bases and the J gene end by 2 bases; junction bases not matched to a gene: 8. The CDR3 contains 14 residues. The CDR3 DNA reads as TGTGCCGCCCGAATGGACAGGGGGCCCTACGAGCAGTACTTC. Translating gives CAARMDRGPYEQYF.

This clonotype was found a few times. J is TRBJ1-1 and V is TRBV30; unclear D gene. The CDR3 totals 14 residues. Trimming stripped 0 bases from V and 0 bases from J, with 8 bases between. Germline V lookup: CDR1 GTSNPN, CDR2 SVGIG (reference sequence). The chain's CDR3 is CAWSVEHLNTEAFF. The CDR3 coding sequence is TGTGCCTGGAGTGTGGAGCACTTGAACACTGAAGCTTTCTTT. The whole variable domain, remainder taken from reference TRBV30 and TRBJ1-1, is SQTIHQWPATLVQPVGSPLSLECTVEGTSNPNLYWYRQAAGRGLQLLFYSVGIGQISSEVPQNLSASRPQDRQFILSSKKLLLSDSGFYLCAWSVEHLNTEAFFGQGTRLTVV.